The following is a T cell receptor beta chain sequence with its context. This clone has just one count. Its recognized antigen is unknown. Per-nucleotide qualities are absent, and no much larger clonotype sits a single base away. Reading from cysteine to phenylalanine, the CDR3 counts 15 amino acids. The DNA shown is the 45-base CDR3, in frame from base 1. The germline V gene sets CDR1 to MDHEN and CDR2 to SYDVKM. The sample comes from a study of shared clonotypes between healthy human individuals (dated by TCRdb to 2018 to 2021). In terms of the full investigation: A couple of women and a few men aged 18 to 49 years were included in the cohort. For each donor, three plates each were used for CD4 naive and CD4 memory, two plates were used for CD8 naive, and one plate was used for CD8 memory. The study deeply sequenced blood TCR repertoires of about 5 healthy adults to estimate repertoire size and the extent of clonotype sharing between individuals. To increase sequencing depth and limit assay-specific biases, TCR repertoire library preparation and sequencing were carried out by different laboratories using diverse techniques. Each donor's leukapheresis produced roughly between roughly 0.85 and 9.5 billion PBMCs. Here is what the overall study found, with its caveats: Sampling was restricted to blood, and TCR repertoires in tissue are likely to differ from TCR repertoires in blood. Estimated clonotype richness was generally larger for naive than for memory subsets. Because the study included only a small number of donors, the genetic and exposure-history diversity represented was limited. Pairwise subsampling indicated that sequencing depth was expected to affect the degree of clonotype sharing among donors. Compared with non-shared clonotypes, the clonotypes found in all four sorted-subset donors had higher generation probabilities. When a few donors were compared, the shared fraction of clonotypes was around 5% for naive CD4, less than 4% for naive CD8, roughly 2.5% for memory CD4, and 0.4% for memory CD8. Rarefaction of sorted-subset datasets indicated incomplete sequencing despite the large sequencing depth.

Healthy HIV-negative adults with no recently reported acute infections or vaccinations were included as donors. All donors were Caucasian adults living in Nashville, Tennessee, USA. CD4+ T cells were enriched by magnetic negative selection, after which naive cells were positively selected on CD45RA and the negative fraction was taken as the memory subset. Blood was collected by leukapheresis, and PBMCs were isolated by Ficoll-Histopaque density gradient centrifugation and then cryopreserved in liquid nitrogen vapor phase. Analytical flow cytometry was used to check the purity and quantity of each magnetically sorted T cell population. Genomic DNA was isolated from each sorted fraction and quantified by UV absorbance on a Nanodrop 2000c. Using the deep immunoSEQ assay, multiplex PCR amplified TCR CDR3 regions from genomic DNA. Genomic DNA extracted from each cell subset was distributed evenly over all wells of several immunoSEQ 96-well plates, and each plate served as one replicate. Each replicate PCR for sorted subsets received roughly 200 ng genomic DNA, equal to 30,000 or so T cell genomes. Purified libraries were measured with a Qubit 3.0 fluorometer, size-checked on a Bioanalyzer 2100, and measured again with the KAPA Library Quantification kit. Every immunoSEQ 96-well plate was sequenced on a separate single-read 150-cycle Illumina NextSeq 550 flow cell. Per the authors' processing: Because the immunoSEQ output held only junctional sequences and lacked quality scores, the filtering could not match the filtering applied to full-length reads. Sequences were annotated with PyIR, a Python wrapper for IgBLAST v1.9, and V/J genes and CDR3 were assigned using IMGT germline references. Any read was removed if the V/J assignment was weak (E-value above 1e-6), the CDR3 was missing, or the read contained stop codons, out-of-frame junctions, or ambiguous translated residues. V3J clonotypes were defined as sequences sharing an identical inferred V gene, J gene, and CDR3 amino acid sequence. Percentage overlap between repertoires was calculated by dividing the number of shared unique clonotypes by the size of the smaller repertoire. Three approaches were used to assess repertoire richness: RTK rarefaction, the Chao1 estimator, and Recon v2.1 estimates of unobserved clonotypes. Generation probabilities for all TCRbeta clonotypes obtained by the gDNA method from a handful of donors were computed using OLGA. The source is immuneACCESS, and TCRdb retained only in-frame sequences with V and J called. Part of the clones is not carried over; for the studies checked, unresolved V genes explain less than half of this, and the remainder is unexplained. Clonal size and the V and J genes are those of that table, whereas D and trimming came from the DNA. The sample contains 150,000 to 200,000 clones, approximately 92% of them found a single time. 0.067% of the sample rests with the top ten.

This TCR came from a woman under 40 in good health. The rearrangement joined TRBV28 to TRBJ2-5, with a tentative D gene TRBD2 over 5 matching bases. The J call is doubtful: the DNA matches TRBJ2-7 better. Source material: naive CD4+ T cells sorted from blood. The cell subset or site label here, explained by the study, means: CD45RA+ positively selected. The CDR3 in this case is CASRGSYPEAYEQYF. The DNA reads TGTGCCAGCAGGGGCTCCTACCCGGAGGCCTACGAGCAGTACTTC.